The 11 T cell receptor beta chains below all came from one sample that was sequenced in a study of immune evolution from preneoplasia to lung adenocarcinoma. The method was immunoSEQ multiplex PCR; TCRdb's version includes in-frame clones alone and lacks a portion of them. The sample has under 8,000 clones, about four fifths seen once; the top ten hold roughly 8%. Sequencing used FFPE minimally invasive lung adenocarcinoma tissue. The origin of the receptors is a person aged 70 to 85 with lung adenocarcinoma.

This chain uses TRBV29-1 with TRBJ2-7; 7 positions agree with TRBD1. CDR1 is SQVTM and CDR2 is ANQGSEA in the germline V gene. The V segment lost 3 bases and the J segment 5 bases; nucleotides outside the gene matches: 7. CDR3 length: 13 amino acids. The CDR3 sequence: CSVEYRGTHEQYF. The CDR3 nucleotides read TGCAGCGTTGAGTACAGGGGTACGCACGAGCAGTACTTC.

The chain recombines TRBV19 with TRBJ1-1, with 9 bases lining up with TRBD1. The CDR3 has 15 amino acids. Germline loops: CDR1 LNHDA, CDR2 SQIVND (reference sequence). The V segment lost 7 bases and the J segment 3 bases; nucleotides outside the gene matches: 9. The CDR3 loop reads CASNPGQGSHTEAFF. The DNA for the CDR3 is TGTGCCAGTAATCCGGGACAGGGATCTCACACTGAAGCTTTCTTT.

The CDR3 protein is CASSSPNNNEQFF. The CDR3 nucleotides are TGTGCCAGCAGCTCTCCCAACAACAATGAGCAGTTCTTC. The chain has TRBV7-2 and TRBJ2-1; D unresolved. The CDR3 totals 13 residues. Germline V lookup: CDR1 SGHTA, CDR2 FQGNSA. Trimming took off 4 bases at V and 5 bases at J, with 9 bases between the two ends.

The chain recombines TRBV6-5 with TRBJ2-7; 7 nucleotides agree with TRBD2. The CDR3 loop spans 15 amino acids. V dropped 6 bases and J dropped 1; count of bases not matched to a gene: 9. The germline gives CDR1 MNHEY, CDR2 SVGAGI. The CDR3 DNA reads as TGTGCCAGCAGCGAGGGGACTACCAAATCCTACGAGCAGTACTTC. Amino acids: CASSEGTTKSYEQYF.

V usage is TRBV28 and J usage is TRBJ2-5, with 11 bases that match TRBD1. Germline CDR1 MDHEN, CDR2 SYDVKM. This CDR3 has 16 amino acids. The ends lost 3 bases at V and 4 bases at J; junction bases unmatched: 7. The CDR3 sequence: CASSLGTGGVRETQYF. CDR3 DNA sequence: TGTGCCAGCAGTTTGGGGACAGGGGGTGTTCGAGAGACCCAGTACTTC.

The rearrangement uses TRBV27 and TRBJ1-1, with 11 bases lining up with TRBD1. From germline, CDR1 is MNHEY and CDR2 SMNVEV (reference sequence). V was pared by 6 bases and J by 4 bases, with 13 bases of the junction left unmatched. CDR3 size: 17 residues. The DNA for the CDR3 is TGTGCCAGCAGGACCTCGGGGACAGGGGGAGGTGGCACTGAAGCTTTCTTT. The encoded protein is CASRTSGTGGGGTEAFF.

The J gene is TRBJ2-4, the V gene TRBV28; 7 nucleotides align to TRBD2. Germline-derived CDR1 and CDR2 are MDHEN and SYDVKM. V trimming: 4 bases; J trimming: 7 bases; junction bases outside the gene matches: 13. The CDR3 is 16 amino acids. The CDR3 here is CASSSYGGPGGNIQYF. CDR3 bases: TGTGCCAGCAGTTCATATGGCGGTCCCGGGGGGAACATTCAGTACTTC.

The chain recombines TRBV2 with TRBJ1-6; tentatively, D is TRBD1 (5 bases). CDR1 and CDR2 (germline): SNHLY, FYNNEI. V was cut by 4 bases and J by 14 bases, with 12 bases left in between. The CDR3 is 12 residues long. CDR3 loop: CASSGQRASLHF. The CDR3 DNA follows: TGTGCCAGCAGTGGACAGCGCGCGTCCCTCCACTTT.

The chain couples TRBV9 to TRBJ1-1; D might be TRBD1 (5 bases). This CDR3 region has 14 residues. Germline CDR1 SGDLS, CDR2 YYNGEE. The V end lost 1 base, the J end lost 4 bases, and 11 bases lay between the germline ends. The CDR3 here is CASSVQGAGTEAFF. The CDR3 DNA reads TGTGCCAGCAGCGTACAGGGCGCAGGCACTGAAGCTTTCTTT. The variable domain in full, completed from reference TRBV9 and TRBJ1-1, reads DSGVTQTPKHLITATGQRVTLRCSPRSGDLSVYWYQQSLDQGLQFLIQYYNGEERAKGNILERFSAQQFPDLHSELNLSSLELGDSALYFCASSVQGAGTEAFFGQGTRLTVV.

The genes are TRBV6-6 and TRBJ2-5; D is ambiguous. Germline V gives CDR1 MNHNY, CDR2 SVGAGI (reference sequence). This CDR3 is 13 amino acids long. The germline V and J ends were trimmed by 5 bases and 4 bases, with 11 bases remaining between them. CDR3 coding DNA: TGTGCCAGCAGTCAAAGATCATTAGAGACCCAGTACTTC. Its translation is CASSQRSLETQYF.

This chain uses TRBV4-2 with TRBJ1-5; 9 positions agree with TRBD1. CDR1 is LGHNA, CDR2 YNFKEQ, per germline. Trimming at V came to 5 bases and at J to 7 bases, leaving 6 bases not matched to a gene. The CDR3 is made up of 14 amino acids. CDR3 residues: CASSAQGAEQPQHF. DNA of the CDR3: TGTGCCAGCAGCGCACAGGGGGCGGAACAGCCCCAGCATTTT.